This T cell receptor beta chain derives from a study of blood T cells in healthy people across ages. Findings and caveats of the study: Among T cells, TCR beta diversity per million cells dropped roughly linearly as age rose.

A word on this clonotype: Its cognate antigen is unknown. A clone one base away is much larger, so this may be a read error.

The second PCR ran roughly 7 to 12 cycles with a sample-barcoded 5' primer and J-beta primers. MiXCR was run by TCRdb on the 5' RACE reads, yielding one entry per CDR3 protein. Among 750,000 to 950,000 distinct CDR3 sequences listed, under 35% were seen once. The V gene's germline CDR1 is SGDLS and CDR2 YYNGEE. CDR3 size: 15 residues. These same data were also listed under a study on T cells of mothers and their children. That source notes: In cDNA synthesis, all of the extracted RNA was used at 1.5 ug per 15 ul. Every mother produced more than 8 million TCR beta CDR3 reads, whereas every child provided 2.5 million to 3.5 million.

Sequencing was carried out using blood. The clonotype comes from a woman aged 40-49 years in good health. The rearrangement links TRBV9 to TRBJ1-4; possibly TRBD1 for D (5 bases). CDR3 nucleotide sequence: TGTGCCAGCAGCGTTAATACAGGCGGGACTGAAAAACGGTTTTTT. This translates into CASSVNTGGTEKRFF.